This TCR beta chain is drawn from a study of blood T cell repertoires in COVID-19. The overall study: The cDNA or gDNA used as material had been derived from T cells, B-cell-depleted T cells, or PBMCs.

Looked up from germline, CDR1 is LGHNA and CDR2 is YSLEER. CDR3 size: 14 residues. V lost 4 bases and J 4 bases, leaving 13 bases between the germline ends. In the original processing: Reference gene primer amplification gave nucleated cell count estimates. This table comes from immunoSEQ multiplex PCR, and its TCRdb copy is limited to in-frame clones, with some not included. V and J calls and clone size are copied from that table; D and trimming were computed from the DNA. Of about 210,000 clones listed, about 82% were seen once; the top ten hold about 2.4%. Seattle cases were enrolled at active infection and followed longitudinally.

Material: peripheral blood. V usage is TRBV4-3 and J usage is TRBJ1-2; unclear D gene. The receptor was isolated from a woman in her seventies with COVID-19, enrolled during active disease. DNA for the CDR3: TGCGCCAGCAGCCCAGAAGCGGGGAGCTATGGCTACACCTTC. As protein: CASSPEAGSYGYTF.